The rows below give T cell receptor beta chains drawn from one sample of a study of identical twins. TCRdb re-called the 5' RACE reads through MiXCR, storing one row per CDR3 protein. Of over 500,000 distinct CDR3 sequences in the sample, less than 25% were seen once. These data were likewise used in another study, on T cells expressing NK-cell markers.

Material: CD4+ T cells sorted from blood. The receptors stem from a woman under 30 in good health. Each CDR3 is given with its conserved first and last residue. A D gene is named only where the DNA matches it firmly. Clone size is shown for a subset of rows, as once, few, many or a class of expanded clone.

CDR3nt: TGCGCCAGCGCTTGGGGTCCGTCAGATACGCAGTATTTT; CDR3aa: CASAWGPSDTQYF; j_gene: TRBJ2-3; d_gene: -; abundance: many; v_gene: TRBV10-1
CDR3nt: TGTGCCAGCAGCTTAGGGGTGACAGGGATGCAAGAGACCCAGTACTTC; CDR3aa: CASSLGVTGMQETQYF; j_gene: TRBJ2-5; d_gene: TRBD1; abundance: -; v_gene: TRBV11-2
CDR3nt: TGCAGTGCTAGAGATCCCGGGACAGGGGGCTTGAACACTGAAGCTTTCTTT; CDR3aa: CSARDPGTGGLNTEAFF; j_gene: TRBJ1-1; d_gene: TRBD1; abundance: -; v_gene: TRBV20-1
CDR3nt: TGCGCCAGCAGGAAAACTATAGCGGGAGGCTCCTACAATGAGCAGTTCTTC; CDR3aa: CASRKTIAGGSYNEQFF; j_gene: TRBJ2-1; d_gene: TRBD2; abundance: -; v_gene: TRBV5-1
CDR3nt: TGTGCCATCAGTGAGTCGAAGGACGTAGGGTACACCGGGGAGCTGTTTTTT; CDR3aa: CAISESKDVGYTGELFF; j_gene: TRBJ2-2; d_gene: -; abundance: -; v_gene: TRBV10-3
CDR3nt: TGTGCCAGCAGTTTAGAGGTCCTGGGCAAGAACACAGATACGCAGTATTTT; CDR3aa: CASSLEVLGKNTDTQYF; j_gene: TRBJ2-3; d_gene: -; abundance: -; v_gene: TRBV12-3/TRBV12-4
CDR3nt: TGTGCCAGCAGCTTATTTATAGCCAAAAACATTCAGTACTTC; CDR3aa: CASSLFIAKNIQYF; j_gene: TRBJ2-4; d_gene: -; abundance: few; v_gene: TRBV13
CDR3nt: TGTGCCAGCAGTTTATCAGTCTCGACAGGGATGAACACTGAAGCTTTCTTT; CDR3aa: CASSLSVSTGMNTEAFF; j_gene: TRBJ1-1; d_gene: TRBD1; abundance: -; v_gene: TRBV27
CDR3nt: TGTGCCAGCAGCGGGCGTCGGGACTCCTACTACAATGAGCAGTTCTTC; CDR3aa: CASSGRRDSYYNEQFF; j_gene: TRBJ2-1; d_gene: -; abundance: -; v_gene: TRBV21-1
CDR3nt: TGCGCCAGCAGCTTGGCAGCGATAACAGATACGCAGTATTTT; CDR3aa: CASSLAAITDTQYF; j_gene: TRBJ2-3; d_gene: -; abundance: -; v_gene: TRBV5-1